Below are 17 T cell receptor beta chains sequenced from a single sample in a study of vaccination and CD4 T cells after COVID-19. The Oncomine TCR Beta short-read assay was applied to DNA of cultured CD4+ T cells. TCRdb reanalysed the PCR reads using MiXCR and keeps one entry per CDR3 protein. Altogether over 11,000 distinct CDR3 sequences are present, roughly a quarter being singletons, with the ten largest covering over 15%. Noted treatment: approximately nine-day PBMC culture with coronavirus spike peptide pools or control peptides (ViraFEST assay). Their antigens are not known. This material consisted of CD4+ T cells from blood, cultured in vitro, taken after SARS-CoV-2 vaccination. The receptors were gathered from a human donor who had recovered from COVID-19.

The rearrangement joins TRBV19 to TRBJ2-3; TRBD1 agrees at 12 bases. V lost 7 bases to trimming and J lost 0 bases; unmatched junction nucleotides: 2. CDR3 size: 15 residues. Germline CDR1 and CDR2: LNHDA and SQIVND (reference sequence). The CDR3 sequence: CASKGQGASTDTQYF. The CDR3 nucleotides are TGTGCCAGTAAGGGACAGGGGGCAAGCACAGATACGCAGTATTTT. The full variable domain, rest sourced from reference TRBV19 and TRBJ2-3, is DGGITQSPKYLFRKEGQNVTLSCEQNLNHDAMYWYRQDPGQGLRLIYYSQIVNDFQKGDIAEGYSVSREKKESFPLTVTSAQKNPTAFYLCASKGQGASTDTQYFGPGTRLTVL.

This CDR3 reads CASSQQRHPSYEQYF. The CDR3 DNA reads TGCGCCAGCAGCCAACAAAGGCATCCATCCTACGAGCAGTACTTC. The J gene is TRBJ2-7, the V gene TRBV4-3, with D unclear. The germline V and J ends were trimmed by 2 bases and 1 base, with 12 bases remaining between them. This CDR3 has 15 residues. Germline values: CDR1 LGHNA, CDR2 YSLEER.

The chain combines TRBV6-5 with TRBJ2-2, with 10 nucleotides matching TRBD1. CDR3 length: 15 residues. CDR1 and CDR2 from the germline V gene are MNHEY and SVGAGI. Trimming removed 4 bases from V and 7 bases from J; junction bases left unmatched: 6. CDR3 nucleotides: TGTGCCAGCAGTTTCGACAGGGGGCAGGGCGGGGAGCTGTTTTTT. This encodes CASSFDRGQGGELFF.

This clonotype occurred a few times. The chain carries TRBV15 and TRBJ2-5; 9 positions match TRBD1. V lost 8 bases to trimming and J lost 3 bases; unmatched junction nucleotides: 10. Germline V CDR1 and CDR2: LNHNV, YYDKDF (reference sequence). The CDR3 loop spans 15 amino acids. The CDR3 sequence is CATGRDRAPKETQYF. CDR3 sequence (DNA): TGTGCCACCGGTAGGGACAGGGCGCCCAAAGAGACCCAGTACTTC.

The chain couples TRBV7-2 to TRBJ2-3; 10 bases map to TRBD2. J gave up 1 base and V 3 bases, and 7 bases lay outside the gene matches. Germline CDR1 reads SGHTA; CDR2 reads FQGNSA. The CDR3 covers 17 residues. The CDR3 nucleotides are TGTGCCAGCAGCTTCAAAGCGGGAGGGTTACGCACAGATACGCAGTATTTT. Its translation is CASSFKAGGLRTDTQYF.

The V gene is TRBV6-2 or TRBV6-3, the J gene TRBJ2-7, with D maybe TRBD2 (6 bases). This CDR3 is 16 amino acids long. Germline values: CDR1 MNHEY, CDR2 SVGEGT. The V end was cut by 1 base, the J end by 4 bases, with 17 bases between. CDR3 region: CASSYLRGSSRYEQYF. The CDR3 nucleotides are TGTGCCAGCAGTTACTTGCGGGGAAGCTCGAGGTACGAGCAGTACTTC.

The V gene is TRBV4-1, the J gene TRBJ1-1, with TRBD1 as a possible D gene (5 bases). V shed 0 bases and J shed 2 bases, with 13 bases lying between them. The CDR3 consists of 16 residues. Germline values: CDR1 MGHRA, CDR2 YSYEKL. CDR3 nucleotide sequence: TGCGCCAGCAGCCAAGAAGGGGCCGGGCAAAACACTGAAGCTTTCTTT. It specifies CASSQEGAGQNTEAFF.

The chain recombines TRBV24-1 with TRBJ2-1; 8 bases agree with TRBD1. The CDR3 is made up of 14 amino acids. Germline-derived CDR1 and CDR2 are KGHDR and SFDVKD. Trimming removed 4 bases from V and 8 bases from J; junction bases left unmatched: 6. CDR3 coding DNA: TGTGCCACCAGTGAGGTTGGACAGGGCGATGAGCAGTTCTTC. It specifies CATSEVGQGDEQFF.

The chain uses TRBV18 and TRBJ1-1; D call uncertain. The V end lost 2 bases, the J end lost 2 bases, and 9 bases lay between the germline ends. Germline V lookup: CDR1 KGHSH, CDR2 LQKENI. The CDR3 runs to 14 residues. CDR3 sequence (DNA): TGTGCCAGCTCACCATCCCAGGTCAACACTGAAGCTTTCTTT. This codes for CASSPSQVNTEAFF.

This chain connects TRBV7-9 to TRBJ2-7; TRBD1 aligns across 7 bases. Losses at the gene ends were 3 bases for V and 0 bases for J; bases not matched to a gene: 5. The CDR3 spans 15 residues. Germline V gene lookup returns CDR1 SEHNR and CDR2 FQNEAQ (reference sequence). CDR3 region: CASSLRQGSSYEQYF. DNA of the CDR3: TGTGCCAGCAGCTTGAGACAGGGCAGCTCCTACGAGCAGTACTTC.

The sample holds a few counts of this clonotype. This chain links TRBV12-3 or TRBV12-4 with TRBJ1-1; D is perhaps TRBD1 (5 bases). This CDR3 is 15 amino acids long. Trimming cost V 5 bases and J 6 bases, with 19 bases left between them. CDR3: CASSPGPGGGSEAFF. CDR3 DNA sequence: TGTGCCAGCAGTCCCGGGCCCGGGGGAGGGTCTGAAGCTTTCTTT.

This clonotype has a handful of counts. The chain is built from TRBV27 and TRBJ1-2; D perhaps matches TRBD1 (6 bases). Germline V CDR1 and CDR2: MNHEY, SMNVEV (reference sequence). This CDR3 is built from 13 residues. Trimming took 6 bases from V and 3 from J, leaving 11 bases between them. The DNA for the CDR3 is TGTGCCAGCAGCCAGGACAGCTACTATGGCTACACCTTC. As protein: CASSQDSYYGYTF.

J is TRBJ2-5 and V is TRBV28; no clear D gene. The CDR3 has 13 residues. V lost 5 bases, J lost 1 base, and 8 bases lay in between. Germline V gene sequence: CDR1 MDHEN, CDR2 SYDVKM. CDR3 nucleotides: TGTGCCAGCAGTACGGGCCGCCAAGAGACCCAGTACTTC. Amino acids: CASSTGRQETQYF. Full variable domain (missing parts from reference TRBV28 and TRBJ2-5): DVKVTQSSRYLVKRTGEKVFLECVQDMDHENMFWYRQDPGLGLRLIYFSYDVKMKEKGDIPEGYSVSREKKERFSLILESASTNQTSMYLCASSTGRQETQYFGPGTRLLVL.

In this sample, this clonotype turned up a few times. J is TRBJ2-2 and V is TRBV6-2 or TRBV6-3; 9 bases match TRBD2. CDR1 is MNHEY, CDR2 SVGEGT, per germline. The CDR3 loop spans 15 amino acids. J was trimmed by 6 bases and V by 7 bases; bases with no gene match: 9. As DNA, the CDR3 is TGTGCCAGCATTTTAGCGGGAGCTGGGTCCGGGGAGCTGTTTTTT. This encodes CASILAGAGSGELFF.

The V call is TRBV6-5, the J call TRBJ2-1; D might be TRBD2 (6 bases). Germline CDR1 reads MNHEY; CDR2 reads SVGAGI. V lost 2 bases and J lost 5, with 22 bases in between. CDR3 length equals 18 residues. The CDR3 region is CASSYGPKPGDPHNEQFF. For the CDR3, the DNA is TGTGCCAGCAGTTACGGTCCGAAGCCGGGAGATCCCCACAATGAGCAGTTCTTC.

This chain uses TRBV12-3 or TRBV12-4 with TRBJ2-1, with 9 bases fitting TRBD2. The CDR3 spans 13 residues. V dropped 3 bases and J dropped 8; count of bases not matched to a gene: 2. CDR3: CASSFGGGDEQFF. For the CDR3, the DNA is TGTGCCAGCAGTTTTGGCGGGGGGGATGAGCAGTTCTTC.

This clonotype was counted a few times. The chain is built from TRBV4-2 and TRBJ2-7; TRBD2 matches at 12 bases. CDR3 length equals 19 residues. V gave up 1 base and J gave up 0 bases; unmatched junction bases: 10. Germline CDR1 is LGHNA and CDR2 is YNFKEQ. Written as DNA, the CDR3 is TGTGCCAGCAGCCAAGGAACTAGCGGGGGGCACCTAAGCTCCTACGAGCAGTACTTC. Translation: CASSQGTSGGHLSSYEQYF.